Shown below are 2 T cell receptor beta chains from a single sample sequenced in a study of radiation and T cells in renal cell carcinoma. Here immunoSEQ multiplex PCR was the method, and the copy in TCRdb shows in-frame clones only, minus some. The sample gives about 73,000 clones, around 78% of which show up once; approximately 2.3% is in the top ten. Time point here: blood 4 weeks post-SBRT, at nephrectomy. The treatment denotes: 15 Gy SBRT to primary tumor, nephrectomy 4 weeks later. Here the sequenced sample was blood, taken from a patient whose treatment included radiotherapy and nephrectomy. The receptors were gathered from a woman aged 55-70 years with renal cell carcinoma.

The chain joins TRBV25-1 to TRBJ2-5; 7 bases fit TRBD1. The CDR3 has 13 amino acids. The junction had 0 bases not matched to a gene; V was cut back by 1 base and J by 4 bases. Germline loops: CDR1 MGHDK, CDR2 SYGVNS. The CDR3 region has the DNA TGTGCCAGCAGTGAATGGGACAGAGAGACCCAGTACTTC. Its protein is CASSEWDRETQYF.

V gene TRBV5-5 combines with J gene TRBJ2-7; TRBD2 agrees at 12 bases. The length of the CDR3 is 14 residues. Germline CDR1 SGHKS, CDR2 YYEKEE (reference sequence). Trimming at V came to 4 bases and at J to 2 bases, leaving 1 base not matched to a gene. CDR3 in DNA: TGTGCCAGCAGCCGGACTAGCGGGACCTACGAGCAGTACTTC. Protein product: CASSRTSGTYEQYF.